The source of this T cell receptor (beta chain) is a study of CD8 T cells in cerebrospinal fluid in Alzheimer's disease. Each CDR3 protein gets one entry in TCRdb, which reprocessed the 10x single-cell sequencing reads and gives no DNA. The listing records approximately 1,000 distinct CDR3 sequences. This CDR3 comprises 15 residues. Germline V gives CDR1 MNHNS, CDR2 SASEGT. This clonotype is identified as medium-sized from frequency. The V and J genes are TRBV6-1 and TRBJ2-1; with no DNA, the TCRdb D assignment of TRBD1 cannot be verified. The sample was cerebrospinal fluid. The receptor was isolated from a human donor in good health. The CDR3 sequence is CASGKRGDSYNEQFF.